The next 32 T cell receptor beta chains were all read from a single sample in a study of beta chain features in type 1 diabetes. Sequenced material consisted of expressed TCRB transcripts (all of the isolated RNA was reverse transcribed). Data came from immunoSEQ multiplex PCR; TCRdb stores just in-frame clones and leaves some out. The table records 120,000 to 150,000 clones, nearly 50% of them present only once. The sequencing input was Tregs from blood. These receptors were taken from a man aged 18 to 30 in good health.

This clone was seen a handful of times. The gene calls are TRBV27 and TRBJ2-1; 7 bases map to TRBD2. The CDR3 contains 14 residues. The germline V gene has CDR1 MNHEY and CDR2 SMNVEV (reference sequence). V dropped 6 bases and J dropped 7; count of bases not matched to a gene: 9. Here the CDR3 reads CASSKLASGNEQFF. DNA for the CDR3: TGTGCCAGCAGCAAACTTGCTAGCGGAAATGAGCAGTTCTTC.

The CDR3, as DNA: TGTGCCAGCAGTTTCAGCGGATCCTACGAGCAGTACTTC. Translated, it gives CASSFSGSYEQYF. The chain combines TRBV27 with TRBJ2-5, with a tentative D call TRBD2 (5 bases). With the DNA end fitting TRBJ2-7 better, the J assignment may be wrong. This CDR3 is built from 13 residues. Germline V lookup: CDR1 MNHEY, CDR2 SMNVEV (reference sequence).

The J gene is TRBJ2-1, the V gene TRBV4-3, with a tentative D call TRBD2 (6 bases). The V gene's germline CDR1 is LGHNA and CDR2 YSLEER. The V end lost 4 bases, the J end lost 5 bases, and 18 bases lay between the germline ends. This CDR3 has 16 residues. The CDR3 region has the DNA TGCGCCAGCAGCCCGCGACGGGGGTCTTGGGACAATGAGCAGTTCTTC. Amino acid sequence: CASSPRRGSWDNEQFF.

This clone was seen a single time. This chain links TRBV6-6 with TRBJ1-4; the D gene is possibly TRBD1 (5 bases). The CDR3 has 13 residues. Trimming removed 6 bases at V and 8 bases at J, with 13 bases between. Per the germline V gene, CDR1 is MNHNY and CDR2 is SVGAGI (reference sequence). CDR3 nucleotide sequence: TGTGCCAGCAGAGGGGCCGTAAACGAAAAACTGTTTTTT. Its protein is CASRGAVNEKLFF.

The chain couples TRBV11-2 to TRBJ2-5; D call uncertain. The CDR3 has 13 residues. Trimming removed 2 bases from V and 2 bases from J, with 6 bases in between. Germline CDR1 reads SGHAT; CDR2 reads FQNNGV. The CDR3 DNA follows: TGTGCCAGCAGCTTACTCCGGCAAGAGACCCAGTACTTC. This codes for CASSLLRQETQYF.

This clone was observed a few times. The CDR3 DNA follows: TGTGCCAGCAGCCCGGGACAGAGGAGCTCCTATAATTCACCCCTCCACTTT. Translated: CASSPGQRSSYNSPLHF. The rearrangement joins TRBV7-9 to TRBJ1-6; 7 bases align to TRBD1. CDR3 length: 17 amino acids. Germline values: CDR1 SEHNR, CDR2 FQNEAQ (reference sequence). V dropped 5 bases and J dropped 0; count of bases not matched to a gene: 7. The complete variable domain, with remaining parts taken from reference TRBV7-9 and TRBJ1-6, reads DTGVSQNPRHKITKRGQNVTFRCDPISEHNRLYWYRQTLGQGPEFLTYFQNEAQLEKSRLLSDRFSAERPKGSFSTLEIQRTEQGDSAMYLCASSPGQRSSYNSPLHFGNGTRLTVT.

The chain employs TRBV6-6 and TRBJ2-7; 8 positions match TRBD1. The length of the CDR3 is 13 residues. V lost 7 bases, J lost 3 bases, and 5 bases stayed unmatched. The V gene's germline CDR1 is MNHNY and CDR2 SVGAGI (reference sequence). CDR3 amino acids: CASTRDRGYEQYF. CDR3 nucleotides: TGTGCCAGCACCCGAGACAGGGGCTACGAGCAGTACTTC.

This clone was picked up a small number of times. The rearrangement joins TRBV5-6 to TRBJ2-5; tentatively, D is TRBD2 (5 bases). The CDR3 is 14 residues long. Germline V gives CDR1 SGHDT, CDR2 YYEEEE. The V end lost 1 base, the J end lost 7 bases, and 14 bases lay between the germline ends. The CDR3 DNA is TGTGCCAGCAGCTTGAGGACTGGAGGAGGGACCCAGTACTTC. It encodes CASSLRTGGGTQYF. Together with reference TRBV5-6 and TRBJ2-5, the CDR3 gives the full variable domain: DAGVTQSPTHLIKTRGQQVTLRCSPKSGHDTVSWYQQALGQGPQFIFQYYEEEERQRGNFPDRFSGHQFPNYSSELNVNALLLGDSALYLCASSLRTGGGTQYFGPGTRLLVL.

The gene calls are TRBV6-1 and TRBJ1-4; TRBD1 agrees at 10 bases. The V and J ends lost 7 bases and 7 bases, in that order; junction bases with no gene match: 6. The CDR3 totals 14 residues. Germline V gene lookup returns CDR1 MNHNS and CDR2 SASEGT. CDR3 DNA sequence: TGTGCCAGCAAAGACAGGGGGCTAGGTGAAAAACTGTTTTTT. It yields the protein CASKDRGLGEKLFF.

The CDR3 is CSVGAGYNQPQHF. The CDR3 bases are TGCAGCGTTGGAGCAGGGTACAATCAGCCCCAGCATTTT. The gene calls are TRBV29-1 and TRBJ1-5; a weak D match, TRBD1 (5 bases). Germline CDR1 and CDR2: SQVTM and ANQGSEA. The CDR3 contains 13 residues. Trimming pared 4 bases from V and 3 bases from J, leaving 10 bases between.

The chain combines TRBV7-3 with TRBJ1-2; 10 positions match TRBD1. Germline V lookup: CDR1 SGHTA, CDR2 FQGTGA. The CDR3 has 14 amino acids. V was clipped by 3 bases and J by 6 bases; unmatched bases: 4. Here the CDR3 DNA reads TGTGCCAGCAGCTTTCGAGGACAGGGGGATGGCTACACCTTC. Translating it yields CASSFRGQGDGYTF.

The sample holds a few counts of this clone. The chain recombines TRBV18 with TRBJ2-5; perhaps TRBD2 as D (6 bases). With 5 bases removed from V and 3 bases from J, the gap between germline ends came to 13 bases. CDR1 is KGHSH and CDR2 is LQKENI in the germline V gene. The CDR3 has 14 residues. The CDR3 is CASSRRREEETQYF. In nucleotides, the CDR3 is TGTGCCAGCTCAAGGAGGAGGGAGGAAGAGACCCAGTACTTC.

The rearrangement joins TRBV6-6 to TRBJ2-7; TRBD1 agrees at 11 bases. CDR3 length: 15 residues. V was pared by 2 bases and J by 5 bases, with 5 bases of the junction left unmatched. CDR1 MNHNY and CDR2 SVGAGI come from the germline V gene (reference sequence). The CDR3 sequence: CASSYAPGQGDEQYF. The CDR3 DNA is TGTGCCAGCAGTTACGCGCCGGGACAGGGGGACGAGCAGTACTTC.

The gene calls are TRBV5-6 and TRBJ2-3; D call uncertain. The CDR3 covers 14 residues. The V and J ends lost 2 bases and 0 bases respectively, with 7 bases between them. Germline values: CDR1 SGHDT, CDR2 YYEEEE. The CDR3 loop reads CASSLRTSTDTQYF. Here the CDR3 DNA reads TGTGCCAGCAGCTTAAGAACTAGCACAGATACGCAGTATTTT.

This chain uses TRBV5-1 with TRBJ2-2; TRBD1 matches at 7 bases. In germline, CDR1 is SGHRS, CDR2 YFSETQ. There are 14 residues in the CDR3. With V trimmed by 2 bases and J by 6 bases, 4 bases remained unmatched. In DNA, the CDR3 is TGCGCCAGCAGCTTAAACAGGGGTTCCGGGGAGCTGTTTTTT. Its translation is CASSLNRGSGELFF.

This clone came up a few times. The chain has TRBV7-9 and TRBJ2-7, with 9 bases matching TRBD1. CDR3 length: 13 amino acids. The ends lost 7 bases at V and 4 bases at J; junction bases unmatched: 5. CDR1 is SEHNR and CDR2 is FQNEAQ in the germline V gene (reference sequence). CDR3 region: CASTRGTGYEQYF. The CDR3 DNA reads as TGTGCCAGCACCCGCGGGACAGGGTACGAGCAGTACTTC.

The chain couples TRBV7-2 to TRBJ1-5; tentatively, D is TRBD1 (5 bases). CDR3 length: 15 amino acids. Germline CDR1 reads SGHTA; CDR2 reads FQGNSA. V lost 5 bases and J 7 bases, leaving 18 bases between the germline ends. The CDR3 nucleotides read TGTGCCAGCAGCCCTCGCGTAGGGGATTACCAGCCCCAGCATTTT. Translated: CASSPRVGDYQPQHF.

The chain combines TRBV10-3 with TRBJ2-5; a possible D gene is TRBD1 (6 bases). There are 13 residues in the CDR3. Germline V gene data show CDR1 as ENHRY and CDR2 as SYGVKD. V lost 6 bases and J lost 2, with 10 bases in between. The CDR3 region has the DNA TGTGCCATCAGAGGACAGATTCAAGAGACCCAGTACTTC. Translating gives CAIRGQIQETQYF.

V gene TRBV28 combines with J gene TRBJ2-4; D not resolved. There are 11 residues in the CDR3. V lost 5 bases, J lost 9 bases, and 8 bases lay in between. The germline gives CDR1 MDHEN, CDR2 SYDVKM. The CDR3 reads CASSLEGIQYF. CDR3 coding DNA: TGTGCCAGCAGTCTAGAAGGCATTCAGTACTTC.

V usage is TRBV18 and J usage is TRBJ2-3; D ambiguous. Germline lookup yields CDR1 KGHSH and CDR2 LQKENI. Trimming took off 2 bases at V and 2 bases at J, with 11 bases between the two ends. The CDR3 extends over 15 amino acids. In nucleotides, the CDR3 is TGTGCCAGCTCACCAGGATGGAGTGACACAGATACGCAGTATTTT. Translated: CASSPGWSDTDTQYF. Based on the CDR3 plus reference TRBV18 and TRBJ2-3, the full variable domain is NAGVMQNPRHLVRRRGQEARLRCSPMKGHSHVYWYRQLPEEGLKFMVYLQKENIIDESGMPKERFSAEFPKEGPSILRIQQVVRGDSAAYFCASSPGWSDTDTQYFGPGTRLTVL.

The chain joins TRBV28 to TRBJ2-2; maybe TRBD2 (5 bases). Per the germline V gene, CDR1 is MDHEN and CDR2 is SYDVKM. CDR3 length: 15 residues. The germline V and J ends were trimmed by 3 bases and 6 bases, with 14 bases remaining between them. The CDR3 spells CASSFRGRGAGELFF. In nucleotides, the CDR3 is TGTGCCAGCAGTTTCCGTGGGAGAGGCGCCGGGGAGCTGTTTTTT.

V gene TRBV4-3 combines with J gene TRBJ1-4; 8 bases agree with TRBD1. Looked up from germline, CDR1 is LGHNA and CDR2 is YSLEER. The CDR3 spans 15 residues. The V gene end was trimmed by 0 bases and the J gene end by 8 bases; junction bases not matched to a gene: 5. CDR3 DNA: TGCGCCAGCAGCCAAGATCACAGGGGGTACGAAAAACTGTTTTTT. This codes for CASSQDHRGYEKLFF.

This clone was found a few times. The V call is TRBV27, the J call TRBJ2-1, with D perhaps matching TRBD1 (6 bases). Germline V lookup: CDR1 MNHEY, CDR2 SMNVEV (reference sequence). The CDR3 runs 16 residues. V shed 0 bases and J shed 6 bases, with 15 bases lying between them. CDR3 nucleotides: TGTGCCAGCAGTTTATCACCTCAGGGGTTTCGCAATGAGCAGTTCTTC. It specifies CASSLSPQGFRNEQFF.

This clone occurred a few times. This chain uses TRBV19 with TRBJ2-1; D gene ambiguous. The CDR3 spans 15 residues. CDR1 and CDR2 (germline): LNHDA, SQIVND (reference sequence). Between the trimmed V and J ends, which lost 4 bases and 1 base, there was a span of 11 bases. The CDR3, as DNA: TGTGCCAGTAGTAGGCAGACTTATTCCTACAATGAGCAGTTCTTC. This translates into CASSRQTYSYNEQFF.

The chain recombines TRBV7-2 with TRBJ1-6; D gene unclear. Germline lookup yields CDR1 SGHTA and CDR2 FQGNSA. This CDR3 region has 15 residues. V lost 3 bases to trimming and J lost 9 bases, with 15 bases between them. DNA of the CDR3: TGTGCCAGCAGCTTCCGGGGAGTGTTCGGTTCACCCCTCCACTTT. Protein: CASSFRGVFGSPLHF. Combining the CDR3 with reference TRBV7-2 and TRBJ1-6 gives the whole variable domain GAGVSQSPSNKVTEKGKDVELRCDPISGHTALYWYRQSLGQGLEFLIYFQGNSAPDKSGLPSDRFSAERTGGSVSTLTIQRTQQEDSAVYLCASSFRGVFGSPLHFGNGTRLTVT.

In DNA, the CDR3 is TGTGCCATCAGTCTCGAAGGGGTACCGCGGTCACCCCTCCACTTT. Translation gives CAISLEGVPRSPLHF. This chain links TRBV10-3 with TRBJ1-6, with D maybe TRBD1 (5 bases). This CDR3 comprises 15 residues. Per germline, CDR1 ENHRY and CDR2 SYGVKD. Trimming took 5 bases from V and 10 from J, leaving 18 bases between them.

The rearrangement links TRBV11-1 to TRBJ1-2; D unclear. The germline V gene has CDR1 SGHAT and CDR2 FQDESV (reference sequence). The V and J ends lost 5 bases and 0 bases respectively, with 13 bases between them. CDR3 length equals 15 residues. The CDR3 sequence: CASSPTGYPNYGYTF. CDR3 nucleotides: TGTGCCAGCAGCCCAACGGGATACCCTAACTATGGCTACACCTTC.

The CDR3 protein is CASSLSGTVDYEQYF. The CDR3 region has the DNA TGTGCCAGCTCACTATCCGGGACAGTGGACTACGAGCAGTACTTC. This rearrangement joins TRBV18 to TRBJ2-7, with 7 bases identical to TRBD1. Germline CDR1 KGHSH, CDR2 LQKENI. The trim removed 4 bases at V and 3 bases at J, leaving 9 bases unmatched. This CDR3 contains 15 residues. The variable domain in full, with the rest retrieved from reference TRBV18 and TRBJ2-7, is NAGVMQNPRHLVRRRGQEARLRCSPMKGHSHVYWYRQLPEEGLKFMVYLQKENIIDESGMPKERFSAEFPKEGPSILRIQQVVRGDSAAYFCASSLSGTVDYEQYFGPGTRLTVT.

The rearrangement joins TRBV5-1 to TRBJ2-5; D uncertain. Near its end, the DNA agrees better with TRBJ2-7, so the J call may be wrong. The CDR3 has 12 residues. CDR1 SGHRS and CDR2 YFSETQ come from the germline V gene. The CDR3: CASSLARHEQYF. Written as DNA, the CDR3 is TGCGCCAGCAGCTTGGCCAGACACGAGCAGTACTTC.

This clone was picked up a small number of times. The chain joins TRBV7-2 to TRBJ1-1, with D uncertain. V was cut by 5 bases and J by 1 base, with 14 bases left in between. Germline V lookup: CDR1 SGHTA, CDR2 FQGNSA. The CDR3 is 15 residues long. The CDR3 sequence is CASSLSPRENTEAFF. CDR3 bases: TGTGCCAGCAGCCTGAGCCCGCGGGAGAACACTGAAGCTTTCTTT.

The chain couples TRBV14 to TRBJ2-1, with D perhaps matching TRBD2 (5 bases). The CDR3 is made up of 15 amino acids. Germline CDR1 is SGHDN and CDR2 is FVKESK. The germline V and J ends were trimmed by 2 bases and 3 bases, with 11 bases remaining between them. The CDR3 loop reads CASSQLDSSYNEQFF. As DNA, the CDR3 is TGTGCCAGCAGCCAATTGGACTCCAGCTACAATGAGCAGTTCTTC.

This clone was counted only a few times. This rearrangement joins TRBV5-4 to TRBJ2-3; no reliable D call. The CDR3 spans 13 residues. Germline V gene sequence: CDR1 SGHNT, CDR2 YYREEE (reference sequence). With 5 bases removed from V and 0 bases from J, the gap between germline ends came to 7 bases. CDR3 coding DNA: TGTGCCAGCAGTCCCCATAGCACAGATACGCAGTATTTT. Residues: CASSPHSTDTQYF.